Below, 8 T cell receptor beta chains from the same sample are listed, as sequenced in a study of blood T cell repertoires in COVID-19. Assay: immunoSEQ multiplex PCR; the TCRdb copy retains only in-frame clones and omits some. The top ten clones hold about 4% of a sample with about 220,000 clones, approximately 90% of them seen once. Sequenced sample: PBMCs or T cells enriched from blood (not recorded which). Receptors were obtained from a woman aged 40 to 50 with acute COVID-19.

This clone was detected a few times. The rearrangement uses TRBV7-9 and TRBJ2-2, with 8 bases aligning to TRBD1. This CDR3 region has 17 residues. Germline assignment: CDR1 SEHNR and CDR2 FQNEAQ (reference sequence). J gave up 2 bases and V 4 bases, and 9 bases lay outside the gene matches. DNA of the CDR3: TGTGCCAGCAGCTCTGGGGACAGGCGACTTAACACCGGGGAGCTGTTTTTT. Its protein product is CASSSGDRRLNTGELFF. Combining the CDR3 with reference TRBV7-9 and TRBJ2-2 gives the whole variable domain DTGVSQNPRHKITKRGQNVTFRCDPISEHNRLYWYRQTLGQGPEFLTYFQNEAQLEKSRLLSDRFSAERPKGSFSTLEIQRTEQGDSAMYLCASSSGDRRLNTGELFFGEGSRLTVL.

In regard to this clone: One junction end disagrees with the germline gene, perhaps due to a read error. The chain links TRBV7-7 to TRBJ1-1, with TRBD1 identical over 12 bases. This CDR3 spans 16 amino acids. Germline CDR1 and CDR2: SSHAT and FNYEAQ (reference sequence). The CDR3 sequence is CASSEGTGGQNTEAFF. In DNA, the CDR3 is TGTGCTAGCAGCGAGGGGACAGGGGGCCAGAACACTGAAGCTTTCTTT.

The chain has TRBV9 and TRBJ1-2, with 7 bases that match TRBD1. The V gene's germline CDR1 is SGDLS and CDR2 YYNGEE. Trimming at V came to 3 bases and at J to 4 bases, leaving 3 bases not matched to a gene. The CDR3 sequence is 13 residues long. The CDR3 loop is CASSAGQPYGYTF. The CDR3 DNA reads TGTGCCAGCAGCGCGGGACAGCCCTATGGCTACACCTTC. The whole variable domain, filled in from reference TRBV9 and TRBJ1-2, reads DSGVTQTPKHLITATGQRVTLRCSPRSGDLSVYWYQQSLDQGLQFLIQYYNGEERAKGNILERFSAQQFPDLHSELNLSSLELGDSALYFCASSAGQPYGYTFGSGTRLTVV.

V usage is TRBV7-2 and J usage is TRBJ2-3; TRBD2 matches at 12 bases. Trimming at V came to 3 bases and at J to 5 bases, leaving 9 bases not matched to a gene. Germline CDR1 is SGHTA and CDR2 is FQGNSA. The CDR3 contains 17 residues. The CDR3 sequence is CASSLRASGGAVDTQYF. The CDR3 DNA follows: TGTGCCAGCAGCTTGAGGGCTAGCGGGGGGGCTGTAGATACGCAGTATTTT.

This rearrangement joins TRBV5-1 to TRBJ1-3, with a weak D call TRBD1 (6 bases). CDR3 length: 16 amino acids. Trimming stripped 1 base from V and 0 bases from J, with 11 bases between. The germline gives CDR1 SGHRS, CDR2 YFSETQ. CDR3 nucleotide sequence: TGCGCCAGCAGCTTGACAGGGACCTTCTCTGGAAACACCATATATTTT. This codes for CASSLTGTFSGNTIYF.

This clone appeared once. The V gene is TRBV5-1, the J gene TRBJ2-2, with 12 bases matching TRBD2. CDR3 length: 18 residues. In germline, CDR1 is SGHRS, CDR2 YFSETQ. V gave up 3 bases and J gave up 7 bases; unmatched junction bases: 13. CDR3 in DNA: TGCGCCAGCAGCTCCACCGGTCTAGCGGGGGGGCAGAGCGGGGAGCTGTTTTTT. This sequence encodes CASSSTGLAGGQSGELFF.

The V and J genes are TRBV30 and TRBJ1-5; no clear D. This CDR3 contains 17 residues. The germline gives CDR1 GTSNPN, CDR2 SVGIG (reference sequence). Deletions cut 2 bases from V and 2 bases from J, with 19 bases between. The CDR3 DNA reads as TGTGCCTGGAGTACTACTTCGAAAGTTGGTGGCAATCAGCCCCAGCATTTT. Translated, it gives CAWSTTSKVGGNQPQHF.

J is TRBJ1-6 and V is TRBV6-1; D gene unclear. Per germline, CDR1 MNHNS and CDR2 SASEGT. V lost 3 bases, J lost 0 bases, and 15 bases lay in between. The CDR3 is 18 residues long. The CDR3 DNA is TGTGCCAGCAGTGAGAATTCTCAGTCAAGCTCCTATAATTCACCCCTCCACTTT. Amino acids: CASSENSQSSSYNSPLHF.